Listed below are T cell receptor beta chains from one sample, sequenced in a study of CD8 T cells in ankylosing spondylitis. TCRdb used MiXCR to reprocess the 5' RACE reads, holding one entry per CDR3 protein. This table has about 840,000 distinct CDR3 sequences, 12% appearing once. The sequencing sample was made of blood, either unsorted or a sorted T cell fraction (not recorded which). Source of these receptors: a male donor with ankylosing spondylitis. Both conserved end residues are part of each CDR3. The D gene is left open where the match is weak. Clone size is stated in some rows and not others, as once, few, many or a class when expanded.

J: TRBJ2-7
V: TRBV20-1
size: few
D: TRBD2
CDR3: CSARKAELAGFHEQYF
DNA: TGCAGTGCTAGAAAGGCGGAACTAGCGGGGTTCCACGAGCAGTACTTC

J: TRBJ2-2
V: TRBV11-2
size: many
D: TRBD2
CDR3: CASSPQGPAGGFRTGELFF
DNA: TGTGCCAGCAGCCCTCAGGGGCCAGCGGGAGGGTTCCGGACCGGGGAGCTGTTTTTT

J: TRBJ1-1
V: TRBV7-9
size: NA
D: NA
CDR3: CASSLEVGTMAFF
DNA: TGTGCCAGCAGCTTAGAGGTGGGGACTATGGCTTTCTTT

J: TRBJ2-1
V: TRBV6-5
size: few
D: NA
CDR3: CASSYSIVSSYNEQFF
DNA: TGTGCCAGCAGTTACTCGATAGTGAGCTCCTACAATGAGCAGTTCTTC

J: TRBJ1-4
V: TRBV20-1
size: few
D: TRBD1
CDR3: CSASRGRDNEKLFF
DNA: TGCAGTGCTAGCAGGGGGCGCGATAATGAAAAACTGTTTTTT

J: TRBJ1-1
V: TRBV11-2
size: NA
D: TRBD1
CDR3: CASSPDRWNTEAFF
DNA: TGTGCCAGCAGCCCGGACAGGTGGAACACTGAAGCTTTCTTT

J: TRBJ1-5
V: TRBV19
size: few
D: NA
CDR3: CASSILGPTGRSNQPQHF
DNA: TGTGCCAGTAGTATACTGGGCCCTACCGGGCGAAGCAATCAGCCCCAGCATTTT

J: TRBJ1-4
V: TRBV11-2
size: NA
D: NA
CDR3: CASSPRQVDLKLFF
DNA: TGTGCCAGCAGCCCCCGCCAGGTGGACCTCAAGCTGTTTTTT

J: TRBJ1-4
V: TRBV11-2
size: NA
D: NA
CDR3: CASSLNRVGKLFF
DNA: TGTGCCAGCAGCTTGAACAGGGTCGGGAAACTGTTTTTT

J: TRBJ1-5
V: TRBV20-1
size: NA
D: NA
CDR3: CSARSWQAASQPQHF
DNA: TGCAGTGCTAGAAGTTGGCAGGCCGCGAGTCAGCCCCAGCATTTT

J: TRBJ2-5
V: TRBV10-2
size: few
D: NA
CDR3: CASSESTFFRETQYF
DNA: TGCGCCAGCAGTGAGTCGACGTTTTTTCGTGAGACCCAGTACTTC

J: TRBJ2-3
V: TRBV24-1
size: many
D: NA
CDR3: CATSARRITSTDTQYF
DNA: TGTGCCACCAGTGCCCGGCGGATCACTAGCACAGATACGCAGTATTTT

J: TRBJ2-7
V: TRBV5-1
size: few
D: NA
CDR3: CASSFGHRVDTYEQYF
DNA: TGCGCCAGCAGCTTTGGGCACCGGGTTGATACCTACGAGCAGTACTTC

J: TRBJ2-7
V: TRBV10-3
size: few
D: TRBD2
CDR3: CAIGGGLLYEQYF
DNA: TGTGCCATCGGGGGGGGACTCCTATACGAGCAGTACTTC

J: TRBJ1-6
V: TRBV20-1
size: NA
D: NA
CDR3: CSAADSLSSYNSPLHF
DNA: TGCAGTGCCGCGGACAGTTTAAGCTCCTATAATTCACCCCTCCACTTT

J: TRBJ2-3
V: TRBV6-6
size: NA
D: NA
CDR3: CASSSSRPYF
DNA: TGTGCCAGCAGTTCTTCTCGACCGTATTTT

J: TRBJ2-4
V: TRBV6-2/TRBV6-3
size: NA
D: NA
CDR3: CASSYLPSTKNIQYF
DNA: TGTGCCAGCAGTTACCTCCCTAGCACCAAAAACATTCAGTACTTC

J: TRBJ2-5
V: TRBV6-5
size: NA
D: TRBD2
CDR3: CASSYAGGSGSRETQYF
DNA: TGTGCCAGCAGTTACGCCGGGGGTAGCGGGAGTCGGGAGACCCAGTACTTC

J: TRBJ2-5
V: TRBV10-3
size: few
D: NA
CDR3: CAIRLEAPLETQYF
DNA: TGTGCCATCAGATTAGAAGCCCCCCTAGAGACCCAGTACTTC

J: TRBJ2-1
V: TRBV27
size: few
D: NA
CDR3: CASSRTPSSYNEQFF
DNA: TGTGCCAGCAGTAGAACGCCTAGCTCCTACAATGAGCAGTTCTTC

J: TRBJ2-3
V: TRBV4-3
size: few
D: TRBD2
CDR3: CASSQERTREGTDTQYF
DNA: TGCGCCAGCAGCCAAGAGAGGACGCGGGAGGGCACAGATACGCAGTATTTT

J: TRBJ2-2
V: TRBV24-1
size: few
D: NA
CDR3: CATSDPQGDVDGELFF
DNA: TGTGCCACCAGTGATCCTCAAGGGGACGTAGACGGGGAGCTGTTTTTT

J: TRBJ1-1
V: TRBV12-3/TRBV12-4
size: NA
D: NA
CDR3: CASSSARVTEAFF
DNA: TGTGCCAGCAGTTCTGCCCGGGTAACTGAAGCTTTCTTT

J: TRBJ2-5
V: TRBV6-2/TRBV6-3
size: few
D: NA
CDR3: CASSKNGETQYF
DNA: TGTGCCAGCAGCAAGAACGGGGAGACCCAGTACTTC

J: TRBJ2-1
V: TRBV4-2
size: few
D: TRBD2
CDR3: CASSQGSLAGGLIEQFF
DNA: TGTGCCAGCAGCCAAGGGTCCCTAGCGGGAGGACTCATTGAGCAGTTCTTC

J: TRBJ2-7
V: TRBV28
size: few
D: TRBD2
CDR3: CASSSGTSGTTSYEQYF
DNA: TGTGCCAGCAGTTCCGGGACTAGCGGTACGACCTCCTACGAGCAGTACTTC

J: TRBJ2-2
V: TRBV5-1
size: NA
D: NA
CDR3: CASSFPSTGELFF
DNA: TGCGCCAGCAGCTTCCCAAGCACCGGGGAGCTGTTTTTT

J: TRBJ1-5
V: TRBV10-3
size: NA
D: TRBD1
CDR3: CAIGTGGSQPQHF
DNA: TGTGCCATCGGGACAGGGGGCTCTCAGCCCCAGCATTTT

J: TRBJ1-2
V: TRBV9
size: many
D: NA
CDR3: CASSVVGGGYYGYTF
DNA: TGTGCCAGCAGCGTAGTAGGCGGAGGATACTATGGCTACACCTTC

J: TRBJ1-5
V: TRBV28
size: few
D: NA
CDR3: CASSWSSGNQPQHF
DNA: TGTGCCAGCAGCTGGTCGTCGGGGAATCAGCCCCAGCATTTT

J: TRBJ2-5
V: TRBV7-2
size: NA
D: TRBD2
CDR3: CASSAYKLAGAPGTQYF
DNA: TGTGCCAGCAGCGCGTACAAGCTGGCGGGAGCGCCGGGGACCCAGTACTTC

J: TRBJ2-7
V: TRBV9
size: NA
D: TRBD2
CDR3: CASSVDLGDYSYEQYF
DNA: TGTGCCAGCAGCGTAGATCTGGGGGACTACTCCTACGAGCAGTACTTC

J: TRBJ1-2
V: TRBV5-5
size: many
D: NA
CDR3: CASSFRGREDGYTF
DNA: TGTGCCAGCAGCTTCAGGGGAAGAGAGGATGGCTACACCTTC

J: TRBJ2-7
V: TRBV4-2
size: NA
D: NA
CDR3: CASSQDLEDGYEQYF
DNA: TGTGCCAGCAGCCAAGATTTAGAGGACGGCTACGAGCAGTACTTC

J: TRBJ2-1
V: TRBV29-1
size: NA
D: NA
CDR3: CSVVRQVDYNEQFF
DNA: TGCAGCGTTGTGAGGCAGGTAGATTACAATGAGCAGTTCTTC

J: TRBJ1-2
V: TRBV20-1
size: NA
D: TRBD1
CDR3: CSARDHGRGFYGYTF
DNA: TGCAGTGCTAGAGATCACGGCAGGGGGTTCTATGGCTACACCTTC

J: TRBJ2-7
V: TRBV20-1
size: many
D: NA
CDR3: CSARKARQGLSEQYF
DNA: TGCAGTGCTAGAAAGGCAAGGCAGGGGTTGAGCGAGCAGTACTTC

J: TRBJ1-1
V: TRBV4-3
size: NA
D: TRBD1
CDR3: CASSHFTGGHTEAFF
DNA: TGCGCCAGCAGCCATTTCACAGGGGGACACACTGAAGCTTTCTTT

J: TRBJ1-4
V: TRBV28
size: NA
D: NA
CDR3: CASSSRRKLFF
DNA: TGTGCCAGCAGTTCCCGGCGGAAACTGTTTTTT